This TCR beta chain derives from a study of lymphopenia after photon versus proton radiotherapy. Whole-study results and caveats: Authors raise, but do not show, better survival with proton therapy.

Concerning this clone itself: The target antigen is unknown.

The CDR3 extends over 14 amino acids. The germline V and J ends were trimmed by 4 bases and 2 bases, with 11 bases remaining between them. Germline V CDR1 and CDR2: SGHRS, YFSETQ. This table comes from immunoSEQ multiplex PCR, and its TCRdb copy is limited to in-frame clones, with some not included. The sample lists about 83,000 clones, about 83% occurring once. The material was peripheral blood, obtained from a patient treated with proton-based radiotherapy. The TCR sequence derives from a man between 60 and 75 years old with pancreatic cancer. V gene TRBV5-1 combines with J gene TRBJ2-3, with D perhaps matching TRBD1 or TRBD2 (5 bases each). CDR3 DNA sequence: TGCGCCAGCAGCCCCGGGACCTTCACAGATACGCAGTATTTT. Its protein product is CASSPGTFTDTQYF.